The next 6 T cell receptor beta chains were all read from a single sample in a study of a mutant IDH1 vaccine in newly diagnosed glioma. Noted time point: week 35, safety follow-up. Mutant IDH1 20-mer peptide, at 300 ug, made up each vaccine dose, with topical imiquimod. Repertoires were generated with immunoSEQ multiplex PCR, while TCRdb's copy carries only in-frame clones and drops some. The profile shows some 29,000 clones, roughly four fifths of them singletons. The antigens these receptors bind are not known. The source was PBMCs, collected from a glioma patient whose treatment included an IDH1 peptide vaccine. The source of these receptors is a man aged 45 to 65 with glioma.

This clone was seen a handful of times. The CDR3 DNA sequence: TGTGCCAGCACCCGACAGGGGGAACAGCCCCAGCATTTT. This sequence encodes CASTRQGEQPQHF. The rearrangement joins TRBV7-2 to TRBJ1-5; 9 bases are shared with TRBD1. Germline CDR1 reads SGHTA; CDR2 reads FQGNSA. This CDR3 comprises 13 residues. V lost 7 bases to trimming and J lost 7 bases; unmatched junction nucleotides: 5.

The rearrangement links TRBV9 to TRBJ2-3, with 10 nucleotides matching TRBD2. Germline V gene sequence: CDR1 SGDLS, CDR2 YYNGEE. With V trimmed by 2 bases and J by 4 bases, 13 bases remained unmatched. CDR3 length: 18 residues. CDR3 sequence reads: CASSVGLAGAMFPDTQYF. Written as DNA, the CDR3 is TGTGCCAGCAGCGTCGGGCTAGCGGGAGCGATGTTTCCAGATACGCAGTATTTT.

This chain joins TRBV1 and TRBJ2-7; the DNA was not used to check the table's D call, TRBD2. TRBV1 is labeled a pseudogene. The CDR3 contains 17 residues. CDR3 protein: CTSSPGMASGPFYEQYF. CDR3 bases: TGCACCAGCAGCCCTGGAATGGCAAGCGGGCCTTTCTACGAGCAGTACTTC.

This sequence joins TRBV7-9 and TRBJ2-3; 7 bases line up with TRBD1. Unmatched junction bases numbered 14, after V lost 11 bases and J lost 0 bases. This CDR3 contains 16 residues. Germline assignment: CDR1 SEHNR and CDR2 FQNEAQ (reference sequence). The CDR3 DNA follows: TGTGCCTCCCCAGGGGGACAACGACCTAGCACAGATACGCAGTATTTT. Translated: CASPGGQRPSTDTQYF.

The chain recombines TRBV14 with TRBJ1-3; no reliable D call. The ends were cut back, 4 bases at V and 8 bases at J, with 6 bases in the middle. The V gene's germline CDR1 is SGHDN and CDR2 FVKESK. The CDR3 runs 11 residues. In nucleotides, the CDR3 is TGTGCCAGCAGCCGACGGTACACCATATATTTT. It codes for CASSRRYTIYF.

The J gene is TRBJ1-4, the V gene TRBV5-1; D is possibly TRBD1 (6 bases). CDR1 and CDR2 from the germline V gene are SGHRS and YFSETQ. The V end lost 3 bases, the J end lost 8 bases, and 14 bases lay between the germline ends. The CDR3 covers 14 residues. In nucleotides, the CDR3 is TGCGCCAGCAGCTACGAGGAGGGGGTAGAAAAACTGTTTTTT. This translates into CASSYEEGVEKLFF.